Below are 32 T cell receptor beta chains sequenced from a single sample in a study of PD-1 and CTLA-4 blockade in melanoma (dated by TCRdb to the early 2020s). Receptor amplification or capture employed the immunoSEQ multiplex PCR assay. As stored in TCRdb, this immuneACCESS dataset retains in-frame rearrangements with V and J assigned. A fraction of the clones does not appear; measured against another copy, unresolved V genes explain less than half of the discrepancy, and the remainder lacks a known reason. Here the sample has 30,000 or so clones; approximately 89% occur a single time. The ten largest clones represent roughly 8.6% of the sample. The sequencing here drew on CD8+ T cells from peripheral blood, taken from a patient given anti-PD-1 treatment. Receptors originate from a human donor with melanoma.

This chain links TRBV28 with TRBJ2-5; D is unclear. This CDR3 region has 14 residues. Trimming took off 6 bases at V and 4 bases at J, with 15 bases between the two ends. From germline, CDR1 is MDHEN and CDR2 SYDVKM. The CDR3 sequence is CASSSDLKGETQYF. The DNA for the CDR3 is TGTGCCAGCAGCTCCGATCTTAAGGGAGAGACCCAGTACTTC. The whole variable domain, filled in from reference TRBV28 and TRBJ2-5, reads DVKVTQSSRYLVKRTGEKVFLECVQDMDHENMFWYRQDPGLGLRLIYFSYDVKMKEKGDIPEGYSVSREKKERFSLILESASTNQTSMYLCASSSDLKGETQYFGPGTRLLVL.

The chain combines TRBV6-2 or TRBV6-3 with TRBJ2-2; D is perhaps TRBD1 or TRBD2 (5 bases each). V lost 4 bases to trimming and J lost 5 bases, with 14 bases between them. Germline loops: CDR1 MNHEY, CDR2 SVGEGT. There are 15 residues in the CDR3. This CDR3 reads CASSSGAQGTGELFF. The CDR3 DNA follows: TGTGCCAGCAGTTCCGGGGCCCAGGGAACCGGGGAGCTGTTTTTT.

CDR3 residues: CAWSLWNEQFF. DNA of the CDR3: TGTGCCTGGAGCCTATGGAATGAGCAGTTCTTC. The chain combines TRBV30 with TRBJ2-1, with unresolved D. Trimming pared 3 bases from V and 7 bases from J, leaving 7 bases between. The CDR3 is made up of 11 amino acids. The V gene's germline CDR1 is GTSNPN and CDR2 SVGIG (reference sequence).

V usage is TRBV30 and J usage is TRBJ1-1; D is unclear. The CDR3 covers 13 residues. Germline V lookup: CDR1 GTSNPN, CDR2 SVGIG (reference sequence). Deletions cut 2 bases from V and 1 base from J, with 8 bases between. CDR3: CAWSLASNTEAFF. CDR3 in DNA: TGTGCCTGGAGTTTGGCCTCGAACACTGAAGCTTTCTTT.

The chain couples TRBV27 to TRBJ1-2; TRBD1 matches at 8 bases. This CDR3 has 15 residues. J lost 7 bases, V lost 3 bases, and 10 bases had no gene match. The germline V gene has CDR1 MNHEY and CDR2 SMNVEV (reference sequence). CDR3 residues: CASSFSRGQYTGYTF. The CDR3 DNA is TGTGCCAGCAGTTTTTCCAGGGGGCAATATACTGGCTACACCTTC.

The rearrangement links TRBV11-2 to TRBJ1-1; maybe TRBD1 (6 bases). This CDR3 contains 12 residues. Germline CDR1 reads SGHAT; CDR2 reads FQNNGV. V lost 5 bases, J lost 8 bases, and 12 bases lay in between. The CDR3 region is CASSDSGTEAFF. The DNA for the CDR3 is TGTGCCAGCAGCGATTCGGGGACAGAAGCTTTCTTT. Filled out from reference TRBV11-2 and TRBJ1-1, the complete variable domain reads EAGVAQSPRYKIIEKRQSVAFWCNPISGHATLYWYQQILGQGPKLLIQFQNNGVVDDSQLPKDRFSAERLKGVDSTLKIQPAKLEDSAVYLCASSDSGTEAFFGQGTRLTVV.

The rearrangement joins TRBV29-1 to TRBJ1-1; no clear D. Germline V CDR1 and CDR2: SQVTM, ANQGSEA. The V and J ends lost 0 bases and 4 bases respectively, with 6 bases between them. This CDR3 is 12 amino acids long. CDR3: CSVEEVGTEAFF. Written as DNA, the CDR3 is TGCAGCGTTGAAGAGGTAGGCACTGAAGCTTTCTTT.

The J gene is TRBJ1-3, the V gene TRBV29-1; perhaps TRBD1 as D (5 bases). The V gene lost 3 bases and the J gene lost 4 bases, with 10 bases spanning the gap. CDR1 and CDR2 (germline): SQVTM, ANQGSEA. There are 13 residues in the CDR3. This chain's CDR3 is CSVDQGPGNTIYF. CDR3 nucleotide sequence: TGCAGCGTTGATCAGGGCCCAGGAAACACCATATATTTT. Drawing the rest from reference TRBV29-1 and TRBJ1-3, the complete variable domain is SAVISQKPSRDICQRGTSLTIQCQVDSQVTMMFWYRQQPGQSLTLIATANQGSEATYESGFVIDKFPISRPNLTFSTLTVSNMSPEDSSIYLCSVDQGPGNTIYFGEGSWLTVV.

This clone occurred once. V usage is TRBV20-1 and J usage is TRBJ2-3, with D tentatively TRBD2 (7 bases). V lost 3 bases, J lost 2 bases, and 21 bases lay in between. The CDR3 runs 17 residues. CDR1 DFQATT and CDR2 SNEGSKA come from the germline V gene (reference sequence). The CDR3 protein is CSASGVGVGGLTDTQYF. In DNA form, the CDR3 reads TGCAGTGCTAGTGGCGTCGGAGTGGGGGGGCTCACAGATACGCAGTATTTT.

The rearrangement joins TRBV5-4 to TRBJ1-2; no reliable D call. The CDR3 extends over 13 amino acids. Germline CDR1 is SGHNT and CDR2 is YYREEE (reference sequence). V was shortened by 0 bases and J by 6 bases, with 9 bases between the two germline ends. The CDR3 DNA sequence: TGTGCCAGCAGCTTGGAGTCGGATAATGGCTACACCTTC. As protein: CASSLESDNGYTF.

Here the CDR3 reads CASSFSGSNEKLFF. DNA of the CDR3: TGTGCCAGCAGCTTTTCCGGGTCGAATGAAAAACTGTTTTTT. The chain recombines TRBV5-6 with TRBJ1-4; D ambiguous. V gave up 2 bases and J gave up 5 bases, with 10 bases separating them. This CDR3 contains 14 residues. Per the germline V gene, CDR1 is SGHDT and CDR2 is YYEEEE. Together with reference TRBV5-6 and TRBJ1-4, the CDR3 gives the full variable domain: DAGVTQSPTHLIKTRGQQVTLRCSPKSGHDTVSWYQQALGQGPQFIFQYYEEEERQRGNFPDRFSGHQFPNYSSELNVNALLLGDSALYLCASSFSGSNEKLFFGSGTQLSVL.

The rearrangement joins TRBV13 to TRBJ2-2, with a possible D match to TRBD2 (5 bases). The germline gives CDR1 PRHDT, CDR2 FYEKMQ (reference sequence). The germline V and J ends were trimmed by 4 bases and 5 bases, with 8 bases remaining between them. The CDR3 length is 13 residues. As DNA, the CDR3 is TGTGCCAGCAGCTCCCGGGGAACCGGGGAGCTGTTTTTT. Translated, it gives CASSSRGTGELFF.

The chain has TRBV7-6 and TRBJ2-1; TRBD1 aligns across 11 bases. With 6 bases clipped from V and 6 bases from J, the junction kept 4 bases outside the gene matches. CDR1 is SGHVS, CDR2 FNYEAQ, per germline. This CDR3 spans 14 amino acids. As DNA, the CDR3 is TGTGCCAGCAGTATCGGACAGGGGGCCAATGAGCAGTTCTTC. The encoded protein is CASSIGQGANEQFF.

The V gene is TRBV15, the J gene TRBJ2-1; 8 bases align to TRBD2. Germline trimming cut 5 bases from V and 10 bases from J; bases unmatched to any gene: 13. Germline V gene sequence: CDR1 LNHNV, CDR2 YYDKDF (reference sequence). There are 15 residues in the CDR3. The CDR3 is CATSVRGSGNSEQFF. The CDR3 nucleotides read TGTGCCACCAGCGTTCGGGGTAGCGGGAATAGCGAGCAGTTCTTC.

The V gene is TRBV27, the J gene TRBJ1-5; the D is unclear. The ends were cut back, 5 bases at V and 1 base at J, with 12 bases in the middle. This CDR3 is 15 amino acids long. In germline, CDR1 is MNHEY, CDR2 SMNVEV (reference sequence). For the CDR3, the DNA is TGTGCCAGCAGTCCTTTCGATCAGAGCAATCAGCCCCAGCATTTT. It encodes CASSPFDQSNQPQHF.

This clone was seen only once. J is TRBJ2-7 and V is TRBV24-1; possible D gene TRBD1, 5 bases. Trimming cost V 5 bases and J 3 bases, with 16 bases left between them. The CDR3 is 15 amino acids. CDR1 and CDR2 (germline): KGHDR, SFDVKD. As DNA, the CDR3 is TGTGCCACCAGTGGTAAAGGACACAGCTTCTACGAGCAGTACTTC. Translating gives CATSGKGHSFYEQYF.

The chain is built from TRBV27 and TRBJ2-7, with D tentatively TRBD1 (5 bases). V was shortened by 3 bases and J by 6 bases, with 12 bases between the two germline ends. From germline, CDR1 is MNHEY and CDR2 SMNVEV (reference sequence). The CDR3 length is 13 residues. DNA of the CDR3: TGTGCCAGCAGTTTTGGCAGGGATCTCGAGCAGTACTTC. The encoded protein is CASSFGRDLEQYF.

CDR3 coding DNA: TGTGCCAGTAGTACTCGGGACTTCTTACTGCGGGGCTACACCTTC. Translated: CASSTRDFLLRGYTF. The chain has TRBV19 and TRBJ1-2; perhaps TRBD1 as D (5 bases). The germline V gene encodes CDR1 LNHDA and CDR2 SQIVND (reference sequence). The V end was cut by 4 bases, the J end by 8 bases, with 20 bases between. This CDR3 has 15 residues. Full variable domain (outside the CDR3, taken from reference TRBV19 and TRBJ1-2): DGGITQSPKYLFRKEGQNVTLSCEQNLNHDAMYWYRQDPGQGLRLIYYSQIVNDFQKGDIAEGYSVSREKKESFPLTVTSAQKNPTAFYLCASSTRDFLLRGYTFGSGTRLTVV.

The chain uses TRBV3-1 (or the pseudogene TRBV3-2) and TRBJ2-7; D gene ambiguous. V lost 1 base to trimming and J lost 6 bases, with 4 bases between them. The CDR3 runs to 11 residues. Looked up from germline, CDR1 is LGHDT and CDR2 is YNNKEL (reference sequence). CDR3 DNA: TGTGCCAGCAGCCAAGGAGGCGAGCAGTACTTC. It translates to CASSQGGEQYF.

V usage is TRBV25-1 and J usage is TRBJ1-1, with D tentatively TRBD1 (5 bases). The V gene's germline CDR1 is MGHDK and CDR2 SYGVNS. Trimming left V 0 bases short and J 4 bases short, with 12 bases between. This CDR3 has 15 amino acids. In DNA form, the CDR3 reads TGTGCCAGCAGTGAATATGATGGGGGGGGCACTGAAGCTTTCTTT. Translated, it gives CASSEYDGGGTEAFF.

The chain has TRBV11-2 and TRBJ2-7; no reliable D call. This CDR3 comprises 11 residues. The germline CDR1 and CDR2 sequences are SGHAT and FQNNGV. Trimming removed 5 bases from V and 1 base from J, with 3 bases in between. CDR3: CASSPSYEQYF. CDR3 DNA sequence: TGTGCCAGCAGCCCGTCCTACGAGCAGTACTTC.

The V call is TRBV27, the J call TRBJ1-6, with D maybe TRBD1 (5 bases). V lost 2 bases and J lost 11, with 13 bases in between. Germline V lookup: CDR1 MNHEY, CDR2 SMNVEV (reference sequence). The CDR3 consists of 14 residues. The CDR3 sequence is CASSLQGLKTPLHF. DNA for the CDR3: TGTGCCAGCAGTTTACAGGGACTTAAGACACCCCTCCACTTT.

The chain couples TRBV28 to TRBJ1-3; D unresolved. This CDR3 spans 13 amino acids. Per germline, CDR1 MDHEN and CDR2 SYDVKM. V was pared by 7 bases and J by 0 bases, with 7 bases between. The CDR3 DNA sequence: TGTGCCAGCAATACTTTCTCTGGAAACACCATATATTTT. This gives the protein CASNTFSGNTIYF.

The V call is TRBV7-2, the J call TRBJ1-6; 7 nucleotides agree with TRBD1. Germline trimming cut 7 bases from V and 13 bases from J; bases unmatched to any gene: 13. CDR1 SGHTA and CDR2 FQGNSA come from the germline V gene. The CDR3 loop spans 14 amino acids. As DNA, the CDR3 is TGTGCCAGCACCCTTAGGGGGGTCAGGGGGCCCCTCCACTTT. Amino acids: CASTLRGVRGPLHF. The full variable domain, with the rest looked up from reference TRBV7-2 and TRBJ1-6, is GAGVSQSPSNKVTEKGKDVELRCDPISGHTALYWYRQSLGQGLEFLIYFQGNSAPDKSGLPSDRFSAERTGGSVSTLTIQRTQQEDSAVYLCASTLRGVRGPLHFGNGTRLTVT.

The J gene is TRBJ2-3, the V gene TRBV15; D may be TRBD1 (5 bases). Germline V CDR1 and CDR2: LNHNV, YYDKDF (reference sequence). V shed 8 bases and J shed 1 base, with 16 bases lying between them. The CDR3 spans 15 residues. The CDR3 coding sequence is TGTGCCACCCTAGGGTTGCAACAGGGCACAGATACGCAGTATTTT. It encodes CATLGLQQGTDTQYF.

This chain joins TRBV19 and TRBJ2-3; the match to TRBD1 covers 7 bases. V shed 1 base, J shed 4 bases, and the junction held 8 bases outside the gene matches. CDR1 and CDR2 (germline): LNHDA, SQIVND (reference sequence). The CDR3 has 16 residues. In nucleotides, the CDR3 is TGTGCCAGTAGTATAGGGAGACAGGGATGGGCAGATACGCAGTATTTT. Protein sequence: CASSIGRQGWADTQYF.

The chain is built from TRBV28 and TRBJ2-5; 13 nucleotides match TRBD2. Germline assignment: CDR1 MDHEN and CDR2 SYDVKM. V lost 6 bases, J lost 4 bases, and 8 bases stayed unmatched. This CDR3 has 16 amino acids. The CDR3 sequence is CASRRLAGGGGETQYF. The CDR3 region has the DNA TGTGCCAGCAGGAGACTAGCGGGAGGCGGGGGAGAGACCCAGTACTTC.

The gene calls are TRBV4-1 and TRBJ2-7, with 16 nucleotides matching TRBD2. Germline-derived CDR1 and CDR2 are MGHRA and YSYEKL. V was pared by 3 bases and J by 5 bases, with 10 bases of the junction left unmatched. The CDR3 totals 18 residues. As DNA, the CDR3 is TGCGCCAGCAGCCATACCGGGACTAGCGGGAGGGCCCCCCACGAGCAGTACTTC. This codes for CASSHTGTSGRAPHEQYF.

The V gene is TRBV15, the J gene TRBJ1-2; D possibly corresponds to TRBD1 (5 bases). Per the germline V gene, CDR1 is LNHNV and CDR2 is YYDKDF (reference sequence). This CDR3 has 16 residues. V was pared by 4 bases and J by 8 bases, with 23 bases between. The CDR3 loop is CATSTTGEGTEEGYTF. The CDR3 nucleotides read TGTGCCACCAGCACAACCGGGGAGGGGACGGAAGAGGGCTACACCTTC.

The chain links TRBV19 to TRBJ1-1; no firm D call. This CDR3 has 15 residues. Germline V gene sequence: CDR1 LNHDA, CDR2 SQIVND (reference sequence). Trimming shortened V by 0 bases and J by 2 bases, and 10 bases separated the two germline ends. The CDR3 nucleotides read TGTGCCAGTAGTATAGATTTGGGGATTAACACTGAAGCTTTCTTT. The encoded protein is CASSIDLGINTEAFF. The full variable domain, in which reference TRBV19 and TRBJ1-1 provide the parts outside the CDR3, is DGGITQSPKYLFRKEGQNVTLSCEQNLNHDAMYWYRQDPGQGLRLIYYSQIVNDFQKGDIAEGYSVSREKKESFPLTVTSAQKNPTAFYLCASSIDLGINTEAFFGQGTRLTVV.

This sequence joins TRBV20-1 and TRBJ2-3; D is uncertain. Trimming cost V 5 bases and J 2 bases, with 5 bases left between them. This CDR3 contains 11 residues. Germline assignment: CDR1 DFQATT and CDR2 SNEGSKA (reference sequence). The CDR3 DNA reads TGCAGTGCTGAAACCACAGATACGCAGTATTTT. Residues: CSAETTDTQYF.

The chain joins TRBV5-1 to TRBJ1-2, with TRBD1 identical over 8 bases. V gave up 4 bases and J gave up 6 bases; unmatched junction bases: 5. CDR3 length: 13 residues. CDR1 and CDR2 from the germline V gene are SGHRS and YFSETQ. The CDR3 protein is CASSTGQANGYTF. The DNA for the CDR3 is TGCGCCAGCAGCACGGGACAGGCAAATGGCTACACCTTC. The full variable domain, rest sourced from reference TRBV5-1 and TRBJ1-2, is KAGVTQTPRYLIKTRGQQVTLSCSPISGHRSVSWYQQTPGQGLQFLFEYFSETQRNKGNFPGRFSGRQFSNSRSEMNVSTLELGDSALYLCASSTGQANGYTFGSGTRLTVV.